This T cell receptor (beta chain) was recovered during a study of T cells after yellow fever vaccination. Study background: For low cell numbers, libraries were made with SMART-Seq v4 Ultra Low Input. Broader study findings: At less than 97% for CD4 and about 87% for CD8, most primary-vaccination clones showed up again after the booster. Abundant clonotypes from the bulk population could have been carried over as contaminants into FACS-sorted repertoires.

This clonotype showed up just a few times. Its antigen is not identified. Universal primer sites and UMIs were introduced during 5'RACE template-switching synthesis of TCR cDNA. TCRdb re-analysed the 5' RACE reads in MiXCR, keeping a single row per CDR3 protein. The sample comprises hundreds of thousands of distinct CDR3 sequences, 12% of which are singletons, and about 3% rests with the top ten. This CDR3 has 13 residues. Trimming cost V 2 bases and J 7 bases, with 9 bases left between them. The V gene's germline CDR1 is SEHNR and CDR2 FQNEAQ (reference sequence). The sequences come from CD4+ T cells sorted from PBMCs, collected 15 days after the yellow fever booster vaccination. The TCR was taken from a man younger than 35 who received the YFV17D yellow fever vaccine. The chain carries TRBV7-9 and TRBJ2-1, with D hard to call. Here the CDR3 DNA reads TGTGCCAGCAGCTTAACGGCAGGAAATGAGCAGTTCTTC. Its protein product is CASSLTAGNEQFF.